Sequencing of this TCR beta chain was carried out in a study of blood T cell repertoires in COVID-19. V was shortened by 2 bases and J by 2 bases, with 6 bases between the two germline ends. Germline assignment: CDR1 LNHNV and CDR2 YYDKDF (reference sequence). This CDR3 is 13 amino acids long. In the original analysis: Reference gene primer amplification yielded estimated nucleated cell counts. The assay was immunoSEQ multiplex PCR, and TCRdb's table has in-frame clones only and misses some. Clonal size and the V and J genes are those of that table, whereas D and trimming came from the DNA. This sample has 100,000 or so clones, with 75% to 85% found just once.

The sequencing input was peripheral blood. This clonotype was obtained from a human donor in a cohort sampled during active COVID-19. The V call is TRBV15, the J call TRBJ1-2; D is uncertain. The chain's CDR3 is CATSRLGNYGYTF. The CDR3 region has the DNA TGTGCCACCAGCAGACTGGGCAACTATGGCTACACCTTC.